This T cell receptor beta chain was recorded in a study of shared clonotypes between healthy human individuals. In the study overall: Per-donor plates numbered three CD4 naive, three CD4 memory, two CD8 naive and one CD8 memory. Findings and limits, study-wide: A limitation of the genetic and exposure-history diversity represented arose from few donors.

The CDR3 covers 14 residues. V was pared by 3 bases and J by 3 bases, with 9 bases between. Germline lookup yields CDR1 SEHNR and CDR2 FQNEAQ (reference sequence). Using approximately 190 ng DNA, tens of thousands of T cell genomes, the sorted-subset replicate PCRs were run. Sequencing was performed with immunoSEQ multiplex PCR; in TCRdb, only in-frame clones are kept and a portion is missing. The table shows about 2.3 million clones, with 85% to 95% occurring only once. The study drew its donors from healthy HIV-negative adults without recent acute infections or vaccinations. As to this clone: Its antigen is unidentified.

The sequence was collected from a man aged 18 to 30 in good health. Some clones in this sample may be carry-over from other donors' samples. V usage is TRBV7-9 and J usage is TRBJ2-1, with unresolved D. Sample: naive CD4+ T cells from PBMCs. Indicated subset: CD45RA+ positively selected. For the CDR3, the DNA is TGTGCCAGCAGCTTCCCACTCCTCTACAATGAGCAGTTCTTC. It specifies CASSFPLLYNEQFF.